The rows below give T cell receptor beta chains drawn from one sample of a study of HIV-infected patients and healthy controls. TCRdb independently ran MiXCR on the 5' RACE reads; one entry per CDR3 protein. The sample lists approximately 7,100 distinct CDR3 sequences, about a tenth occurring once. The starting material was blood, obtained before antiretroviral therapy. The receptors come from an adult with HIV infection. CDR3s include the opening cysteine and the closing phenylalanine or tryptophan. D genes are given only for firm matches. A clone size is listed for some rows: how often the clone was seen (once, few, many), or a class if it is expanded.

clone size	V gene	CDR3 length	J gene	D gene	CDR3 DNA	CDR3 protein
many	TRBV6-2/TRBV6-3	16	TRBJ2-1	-	TGTGCCAGCAGTTTAGCGGACAGGAGCTCCTACAATGAGCAGTTCTTC	CASSLADRSSYNEQFF
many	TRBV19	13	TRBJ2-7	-	TGTGCCAGTAGTAGCTGGGGAACCTACGAGCAGTACTTC	CASSSWGTYEQYF
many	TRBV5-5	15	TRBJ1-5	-	TGTGCCAGCAGTTTTCAGGGTAATCGGGATCAGCCCCAGCATTTT	CASSFQGNRDQPQHF
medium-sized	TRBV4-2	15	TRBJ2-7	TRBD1	TGTGCCAGCAGCCAAGTTGGGGACAGGGCCTACGAGCAGTACTTC	CASSQVGDRAYEQYF
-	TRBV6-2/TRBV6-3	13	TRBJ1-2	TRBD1	TGTGCCAGCAGTACCCAGGGGGCGCGCGGCTACACCTTC	CASSTQGARGYTF
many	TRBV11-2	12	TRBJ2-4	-	TGTGCCAGCAGCATGGACAGAAACATTCAGTACTTC	CASSMDRNIQYF
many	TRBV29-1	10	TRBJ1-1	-	TGCAGCGTTGGGAACTACGAAGCTTTCTTT	CSVGNYEAFF
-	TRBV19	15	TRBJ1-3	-	TGTGCCAGTAGTATATCAGGACACTCTGGAAACACCATATATTTT	CASSISGHSGNTIYF
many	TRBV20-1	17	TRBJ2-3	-	TGCAGTGCTAGGCGCTCCGGGATCCTATCTAGCACAGATACGCAGTATTTT	CSARRSGILSSTDTQYF
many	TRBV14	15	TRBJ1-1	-	TGTGCCAGCAGCCAAGAAGGGGCTTTGGGCACTGAAGCTTTCTTT	CASSQEGALGTEAFF
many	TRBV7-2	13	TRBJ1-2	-	TGTGCCAGCAGCCCGGACACAACTATTGGCTACACCTTC	CASSPDTTIGYTF
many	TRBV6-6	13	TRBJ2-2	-	TGTGCCAGCAGTTACCTGAACACCGGGGAGCTGTTTTTT	CASSYLNTGELFF
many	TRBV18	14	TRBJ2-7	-	TGTGCCAGCTCGGGGGACTCGGGGTCCTACGAGCAGTACTTC	CASSGDSGSYEQYF
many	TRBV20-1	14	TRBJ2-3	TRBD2	TGCAGTGCCCAAACCCCTAGCGGGAGCGATACGCAGTATTTT	CSAQTPSGSDTQYF
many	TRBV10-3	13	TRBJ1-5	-	TGTGCCATCAGTGAGACAGAAAATCAGCCCCAGCATTTT	CAISETENQPQHF
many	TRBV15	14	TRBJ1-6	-	TGTGCCACCAGCACCCGGGACTACGGTTCACCCCTCCACTTT	CATSTRDYGSPLHF
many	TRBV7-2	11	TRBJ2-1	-	TGTGCCAGCAGCTTAGAAGGTGAGCAGTTCTTC	CASSLEGEQFF
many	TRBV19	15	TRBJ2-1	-	TGTGCCAGTAGTATGTCGGCGGACAGCCATAATGAGCAGTTCTTC	CASSMSADSHNEQFF
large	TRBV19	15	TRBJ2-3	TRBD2	TGTGCCAGTGCCCCGGGAGGATTCAGCACAGATACGCAGTATTTT	CASAPGGFSTDTQYF
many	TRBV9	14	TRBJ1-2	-	TGTGCCAGCAGCGTAGAGGGCCCAACTAGAGGCTACACCTTC	CASSVEGPTRGYTF
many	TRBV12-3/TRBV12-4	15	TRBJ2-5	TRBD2	TGTGCCAGCAGTTCGGGACTAGCGGTACAAGAGACCCAGTACTTC	CASSSGLAVQETQYF
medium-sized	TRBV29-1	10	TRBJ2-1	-	TGCAGCGGTAGGGAAGTTGAGCAGTTCTTC	CSGREVEQFF
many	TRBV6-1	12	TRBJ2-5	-	TGTGCCATACTAGCCTCGCAAGAGACCCAGTACTTC	CAILASQETQYF
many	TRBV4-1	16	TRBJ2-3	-	TGCGCCAGCAGCCAAGTGAGGGTCCTTAGCACAGATACGCAGTATTTT	CASSQVRVLSTDTQYF